The rows below give T cell receptor beta chains drawn from one sample of a study of human T cells and chemical hapten exposure. TCRdb recomputed calls from the RACE reads with MiXCR, one row per CDR3 protein. The top ten clones hold 2% to 2.5% of a sample with 84,000 or so distinct CDR3 sequences, 9.5% to 13% of them seen once. The input for sequencing was whole blood, taken in connection with sensitization to the hapten diphenylcyclopropenone (DPC). These receptors were obtained from a woman aged 25-40 years with alopecia areata. Some clones in this sample may be carry-over from other donors' samples. Both conserved end residues are part of each CDR3. D genes are given only for firm matches. Rows give clone size only sometimes, using once, few, many, or a class for an expanded clone.

CDR3	DNA	size	V	D	J
CASSSGQGRRTDTQYF	TGTGCCAGCAGTTCAGGACAGGGGCGACGCACAGATACGCAGTATTTT	-	TRBV28	TRBD1	TRBJ2-3
CASNHPGTGANVLTF	TGTGCCAGCAACCACCCGGGGACTGGGGCCAACGTCCTGACTTTC	-	TRBV5-4	-	TRBJ2-6
CASGLGRTSIKETQYF	TGTGCTAGTGGTTTGGGTCGGACTTCCATAAAAGAGACCCAGTACTTC	many	TRBV12-5	-	TRBJ2-5
CSVARVAGGTDTQYF	TGCAGCGTGGCCCGGGTAGCGGGAGGGACAGATACGCAGTATTTT	many	TRBV29-1	TRBD2	TRBJ2-3
CASSLLTGVQETQYF	TGTGCCAGCAGCCTTTTGACAGGGGTTCAAGAGACCCAGTACTTC	-	TRBV3-1	TRBD1	TRBJ2-5
CASSELTGQGAYEQYF	TGTGCCAGCAGTGAATTAACGGGACAGGGGGCCTACGAGCAGTACTTC	many	TRBV25-1	TRBD1	TRBJ2-7
CASSLRGYNEQFF	TGTGCCAGCAGTTTACGGGGATACAATGAGCAGTTCTTC	many	TRBV12-3/TRBV12-4	-	TRBJ2-1
CSVEDNQETQYF	TGCAGCGTGGAGGACAACCAAGAGACCCAGTACTTC	-	TRBV29-1	-	TRBJ2-5
CASSLSGQIRNEQFF	TGTGCCAGCAGTTTATCGGGACAAATAAGGAATGAGCAGTTCTTC	many	TRBV12-3/TRBV12-4	-	TRBJ2-1
CASSHAGGDYGYTF	TGTGCCAGCAGCCACGCAGGGGGCGACTATGGCTACACCTTC	many	TRBV11-2	TRBD1	TRBJ1-2
CASSSLTGATYEQYF	TGTGCCAGCAGCTCGCTGACAGGTGCAACCTACGAGCAGTACTTC	many	TRBV11-2	-	TRBJ2-7
CAISDGLDYGYTF	TGTGCCATCAGTGACGGGCTTGACTATGGCTACACCTTC	many	TRBV10-3	-	TRBJ1-2
CATSNPTGGKTGNTIYF	TGTGCCACCAGCAACCCAACAGGGGGCAAGACTGGAAACACCATATATTTT	-	TRBV15	TRBD1	TRBJ1-3
CAISEQRGKGDTQYF	TGTGCCATCAGTGAGCAGCGGGGGAAGGGAGATACGCAGTATTTT	-	TRBV10-3	TRBD2	TRBJ2-3
CASSQGVNSYEQYF	TGCGCCAGCAGCCAAGGAGTCAACTCCTACGAGCAGTACTTC	many	TRBV4-3	-	TRBJ2-7
CASSLSSSGELFF	TGTGCCAGCAGTTTATCGAGCAGCGGGGAGCTGTTTTTT	many	TRBV27	-	TRBJ2-2
CSASAKQGAGYEQYF	TGCAGTGCTTCTGCGAAACAGGGCGCCGGCTACGAGCAGTACTTC	many	TRBV20-1	-	TRBJ2-7
CASRTGASETQYF	TGTGCCAGCAGGACAGGGGCCAGTGAGACCCAGTACTTC	few	TRBV28	TRBD1	TRBJ2-5
CSVRDRRNTEAFF	TGCAGCGTCCGGGACAGGCGTAACACTGAAGCTTTCTTT	many	TRBV29-1	TRBD1	TRBJ1-1
CSASAGAAMNTEAFF	TGCAGTGCTAGCGCAGGTGCAGCGATGAACACTGAAGCTTTCTTT	few	TRBV20-1	-	TRBJ1-1
CASRRSTEAFF	TGTGCCAGCAGGCGCTCCACTGAAGCTTTCTTT	-	TRBV12-3/TRBV12-4	-	TRBJ1-1
CASSLPGYEQYF	TGTGCCAGCAGTTTACCGGGGTACGAGCAGTACTTC	-	TRBV28	-	TRBJ2-7
CASAPSDNNYGYTF	TGTGCCAGCGCCCCCTCAGACAATAACTATGGCTACACCTTC	few	TRBV9	-	TRBJ1-2
CASSEMANSNQPQHF	TGTGCCAGCAGTGAAATGGCTAATAGCAATCAGCCCCAGCATTTT	many	TRBV6-1	-	TRBJ1-5
CSAQGGGGYYF	TGCAGCGCGCAAGGCGGGGGGGGCTATTACTTC	many	TRBV29-1	TRBD2	TRBJ2-5
CASRTRGGPPPQHF	TGTGCCAGCAGAACGAGGGGGGGCCCTCCGCCCCAGCATTTT	many	TRBV28	-	TRBJ1-5
CASSPGGRPNYGYTF	TGTGCCAGTAGTCCTGGGGGACGACCGAACTATGGCTACACCTTC	many	TRBV19	-	TRBJ1-2
CSVEQGANTGELFF	TGCAGCGTTGAACAGGGGGCGAACACCGGGGAGCTGTTTTTT	-	TRBV29-1	TRBD1	TRBJ2-2
CASSDANGAQHF	TGTGCCAGCTCCGACGCCAACGGGGCCCAGCATTTT	-	TRBV27	-	TRBJ1-5
CATSRDRGGELFF	TGTGCCACCAGCAGAGACAGAGGCGGGGAGCTGTTTTTT	few	TRBV15	-	TRBJ2-2
CASSLELAGGNEQFF	TGCGCCAGCAGCTTGGAACTAGCGGGAGGCAATGAGCAGTTCTTC	many	TRBV5-1	TRBD2	TRBJ2-1
CASSAPVGQGASYEQYF	TGCGCCAGCAGCGCCCCCGTGGGGCAGGGGGCCTCCTACGAGCAGTACTTC	-	TRBV5-1	TRBD1	TRBJ2-7
CASSRRGGDSTYEQYF	TGTGCCAGCAGCCGTAGAGGAGGGGACTCCACCTACGAGCAGTACTTC	few	TRBV16	-	TRBJ2-7
CASSLGTSHNNEQFF	TGTGCCAGCAGCCTTGGGACTAGCCATAACAATGAGCAGTTCTTC	few	TRBV11-3	TRBD2	TRBJ2-1
CASSPRIRGSTDTQYF	TGTGCCAGCAGCCCCCGTATAAGGGGAAGCACAGATACGCAGTATTTT	many	TRBV7-2	-	TRBJ2-3
CASSSLAGAKSGELFF	TGTGCCAGCAGCTCTCTAGCGGGGGCCAAGTCCGGGGAGCTGTTTTTT	many	TRBV7-7	TRBD2	TRBJ2-2
CAISESLAANAGELFF	TGTGCCATCAGTGAGTCACTGGCTGCAAATGCCGGGGAGCTGTTTTTT	many	TRBV10-3	-	TRBJ2-2
CASKGTSTDTQYF	TGTGCCAGCAAAGGGACTAGCACAGATACGCAGTATTTT	-	TRBV7-9	-	TRBJ2-3
CASSFTGAWSNQPQHF	TGTGCCAGCAGTTTTACGGGGGCGTGGAGCAATCAGCCCCAGCATTTT	many	TRBV6-2/TRBV6-3	-	TRBJ1-5
CASSIALVGGRYTGELFF	TGTGCCAGTAGTATAGCCCTCGTTGGGGGCCGATACACCGGGGAGCTGTTTTTT	many	TRBV19	-	TRBJ2-2
CASSLGTGKAFF	TGTGCCAGCAGCTTGGGGACAGGGAAGGCTTTCTTT	-	TRBV5-6	TRBD1	TRBJ1-1
CAISGASMNTEAFF	TGTGCCATCAGTGGGGCTTCCATGAACACTGAAGCTTTCTTT	-	TRBV10-3	-	TRBJ1-1
CASSDRTSGGTDTQYF	TGTGCCAGTAGTGACCGGACTAGCGGGGGCACAGATACGCAGTATTTT	many	TRBV19	TRBD2	TRBJ2-3
CASSSPPSDTQYF	TGTGCCAGCAGCTCCCCACCTAGCGATACGCAGTATTTT	many	TRBV12-3/TRBV12-4	-	TRBJ2-3
CASRLGQGGNQDF	TGTGCCAGCAGACTCGGACAGGGGGGTAATCAAGACTTC	-	TRBV6-2/TRBV6-3	TRBD1	TRBJ2-7
CASSLSQEGKAFF	TGTGCCAGCAGTTTAAGCCAGGAGGGGAAAGCTTTCTTT	-	TRBV12-3/TRBV12-4	-	TRBJ1-1
CASSPPTGGKNIQYF	TGTGCCAGCTCACCACCGACAGGGGGCAAAAACATTCAGTACTTC	many	TRBV18	TRBD1	TRBJ2-4
CASSYGGTELSGNTIYF	TGTGCCAGCAGTTACGGGGGTACAGAGCTCTCTGGAAACACCATATATTTT	many	TRBV6-5	-	TRBJ1-3
CASGPILEKLFF	TGCGCCAGCGGGCCGATACTAGAAAAACTGTTTTTT	many	TRBV10-2	-	TRBJ1-4
CSAGGSRSYNEQFF	TGCAGTGCTGGTGGGTCCCGCTCCTACAATGAGCAGTTCTTC	few	TRBV20-1	-	TRBJ2-1
CASSYSTSKNTGELFF	TGTGCCAGCAGTTACTCAACCAGCAAGAACACCGGGGAGCTGTTTTTT	few	TRBV6-2/TRBV6-3	-	TRBJ2-2
CSTNEQFF	TGCAGCACGAATGAGCAGTTCTTC	-	TRBV29-1	-	TRBJ2-1
CASSYTGGAGTDTQYF	TGTGCCAGCAGCTATACAGGGGGCGCCGGCACAGATACGCAGTATTTT	many	TRBV7-2	TRBD1	TRBJ2-3